This entry concerns a single T cell receptor beta chain. Antigen unknown. With 60 Vbeta and 13 Jbeta primers, the PCR was carried out. Here immunoSEQ multiplex PCR was the method, and the copy in TCRdb shows in-frame clones only, minus some. The profile shows 130,000 to 150,000 clones, 76% of them singletons. This CDR3 region has 13 residues. The V gene's germline CDR1 is SGHVS and CDR2 FQNEAQ. Between the trimmed V and J ends, which lost 1 base and 4 bases, there was a span of 7 bases. This entry belongs to a study of cytomegalovirus exposure and HLA in healthy donors. Points from the study as a whole: Analyses of presence/absence relied on an assumption of roughly uniform sequencing depth across donors.

The receptor's source is a man aged 18 to 35 in good health and CMV-seronegative. The sequencing input was PBMCs. The chain combines TRBV7-8 with TRBJ2-5; no clear D gene. In nucleotides, the CDR3 is TGTGCCAGCAGCTTAGGATGGCCAGAGACCCAGTACTTC. It translates to CASSLGWPETQYF. The full variable domain, its missing parts supplied by reference TRBV7-8 and TRBJ2-5, is GAGVSQSPRYKVAKRGQDVALRCDPISGHVSLFWYQQALGQGPEFLTYFQNEAQLDKSGLPSDRFFAERPEGSVSTLKIQRTQQEDSAVYLCASSLGWPETQYFGPGTRLLVL.